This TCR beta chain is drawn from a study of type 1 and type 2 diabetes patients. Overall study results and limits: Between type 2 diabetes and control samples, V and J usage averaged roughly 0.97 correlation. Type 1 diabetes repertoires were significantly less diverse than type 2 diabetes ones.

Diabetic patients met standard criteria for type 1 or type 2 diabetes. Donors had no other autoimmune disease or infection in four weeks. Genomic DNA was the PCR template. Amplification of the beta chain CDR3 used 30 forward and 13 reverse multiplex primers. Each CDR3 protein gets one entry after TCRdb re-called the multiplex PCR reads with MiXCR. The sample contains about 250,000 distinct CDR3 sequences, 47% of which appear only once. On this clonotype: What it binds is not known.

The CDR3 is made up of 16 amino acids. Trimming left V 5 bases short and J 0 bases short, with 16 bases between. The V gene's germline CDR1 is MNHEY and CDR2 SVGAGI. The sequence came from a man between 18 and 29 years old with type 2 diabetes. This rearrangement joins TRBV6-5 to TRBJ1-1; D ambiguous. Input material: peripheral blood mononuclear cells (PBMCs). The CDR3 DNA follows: TGTGCCAGCAGTCCTTCGTCGGGGTTACTGAACACTGAAGCTTTCTTT. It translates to CASSPSSGLLNTEAFF.